The rows below give T cell receptor beta chains drawn from one sample of a study of molecular identifiers for immune sequencing clone quantification. MiXCR, run by TCRdb on the PCR reads, gives a single entry per CDR3 protein. This table has about 630,000 distinct CDR3 sequences, roughly 27% appearing once. The sequenced material came from naive CD8+ T cells from blood, with Jurkat cell RNA spiked in. Every receptor here comes from a human donor in good health. Some libraries in this study had Jurkat cell RNA spiked in. CDR3s include the opening cysteine and the closing phenylalanine or tryptophan. A D gene is named only where the DNA matches it firmly. Size is stated for part of the rows, as once, few or many counts, or as a class when the clone is expanded.

V gene	CDR3 length	J gene	D gene	clone size	CDR3 DNA	CDR3 protein
TRBV10-2	13	TRBJ1-1	.	many	TGCGCCAGCAGCGGAGGGGAGTACGCTGAAGCTTTCTTT	CASSGGEYAEAFF
TRBV19	16	TRBJ2-5	TRBD2	few	TGTGCCAGTAGTATGGGGTGGAGCGGGGGACAAGAGACCCAGTACTTC	CASSMGWSGGQETQYF
TRBV7-6	13	TRBJ1-1	.	.	TGTGCCGGCAGCTTAGAAACGAACACTGAAGCCTTCTTT	CAGSLETNTEAFF
TRBV19	14	TRBJ1-6	TRBD1	.	TGTGCCAGCAGGGGGACCTTGTATAATTCACCCCTCCACTTT	CASRGTLYNSPLHF
TRBV28	16	TRBJ2-3	.	many	TGTGCCAGCAGTTTAGGGGTTAGTGGAGGCACAGATACGCAGTATTTT	CASSLGVSGGTDTQYF
TRBV7-9	15	TRBJ2-5	TRBD1	.	TGTGCCAGCAGCTCCCGGGACAGGGGGCCCGAGACCCAGTACTTC	CASSSRDRGPETQYF
TRBV29-1	14	TRBJ1-3	TRBD1	few	TGCAGCGCTCTAGGGGGGGGACAGGGGAACACCATATATTTT	CSALGGGQGNTIYF
TRBV6-2/TRBV6-3	14	TRBJ1-2	TRBD1	few	TGTGCCAGCAGTTACCAGACAGGGCTCTATGGCTACACCTTC	CASSYQTGLYGYTF
TRBV4-1	21	TRBJ1-3	TRBD1	.	TGCGCCAGCAGCCAAGAGCGATTTTTCATGCGGGACAGGGGCTCTGGAAACACCATATATTTT	CASSQERFFMRDRGSGNTIYF
TRBV5-1	14	TRBJ1-1	.	.	TGCGCCAGCGGAAGGGACAAGATGAACACTGAAGCTTTCTTT	CASGRDKMNTEAFF
TRBV3-2	17	TRBJ2-7	.	.	TGTGCCAGCAGCCAAGATGGGAGGGGACAGGGGCCCTACGAGCAGTACTTC	CASSQDGRGQGPYEQYF
TRBV20-1	19	TRBJ2-7	TRBD2	many	TGCAGTGCTAGAGATCGCTCCTCGCCCGCGGGAGGTGGGTCCTACGAGCAGTACTTC	CSARDRSSPAGGGSYEQYF
TRBV7-6	15	TRBJ2-3	.	.	TGTGCCAGCAGCCCGGCGCCTAGAAACCCCGATACGCAGTATTTT	CASSPAPRNPDTQYF
TRBV4-3	15	TRBJ2-7	.	.	TGCGCCAGCAGCCAAGGTGTGAGCCGCTCCTACGAGCAGTACTTC	CASSQGVSRSYEQYF
TRBV27	16	TRBJ2-7	.	few	TGTGCCAGCAGTTTACTCACTTTGGCGGGCCCCTACGAGCAGTACTTC	CASSLLTLAGPYEQYF
TRBV19	14	TRBJ1-2	.	few	TGTGCCAGTACCCGGACAGCCTCTATGGACGGCTACACCTTC	CASTRTASMDGYTF
TRBV5-3	12	TRBJ1-1	.	.	TGTGCCAGCACCAGGGACCCCAGTGAAGCTTTCTTT	CASTRDPSEAFF
TRBV9	19	TRBJ2-1	TRBD2	.	TGTGCCAGCAGCGTAGCTACGGGACTAGCGGGGGTTCAAGAGAATGAGCAGTTCTTC	CASSVATGLAGVQENEQFF
TRBV19	15	TRBJ2-7	.	.	TGTGCCAGTAGCCCCCTCGCCGGGCCCCCTTACGAGCAGTACTTC	CASSPLAGPPYEQYF
TRBV15	15	TRBJ2-2	TRBD1	.	TGTGCCACCAGCGTAGACAGGGGGGGCACCGGGGAGCTGTTTTTT	CATSVDRGGTGELFF
TRBV2	16	TRBJ1-2	.	few	TGTGCCAGCAGTCCGGGACACGCCGCTACTAACTATGGCTACACCTTC	CASSPGHAATNYGYTF
TRBV12-3/TRBV12-4	16	TRBJ2-1	.	.	TGTGCCAGCAGCCCTCGGGGCATGGGGGAATACAATGAGCAGTTCTTC	CASSPRGMGEYNEQFF
TRBV7-9	14	TRBJ1-4	TRBD1	few	TGTGCCAGCATCGGGGACAGGGGACTCGAAAAACTGTTTTTT	CASIGDRGLEKLFF
TRBV9	15	TRBJ2-1	.	few	TGTGCCAGCAGCGTAAGTGGGGGTAACTACAATGAGCAGTTCTTC	CASSVSGGNYNEQFF
TRBV6-5	16	TRBJ2-7	TRBD2	.	TGTGCCAGCAGTTACAGGTTAGCGGGAGCGATTTACGAGCGGTACTTC	CASSYRLAGAIYERYF
TRBV13	16	TRBJ1-2	TRBD1	few	TGTGCCAGCGGCTTATACGGGGGACAGGGATATTATGGCTACACCTTC	CASGLYGGQGYYGYTF
TRBV6-1	14	TRBJ1-4	TRBD1	.	TGTGCCAGCAGTGAATGGGCAGGGGGCGGAAAACTGTTTTTT	CASSEWAGGGKLFF
TRBV6-6	15	TRBJ1-1	TRBD1	many	TGTGCCAGCAGTTACGGGACAGGGGGGATCACTGAAGCTTTCTTT	CASSYGTGGITEAFF
TRBV4-1	17	TRBJ1-5	.	many	TGCGCCAGCAGCCTCCTCTTTGGGGGTATGAGCAATCAGCCCCAGCATTTT	CASSLLFGGMSNQPQHF
TRBV6-5	15	TRBJ2-7	TRBD1	many	TGTGCCAGCACGAGGACAGGGCTGAGCTCCTACGAGCAGTACTTC	CASTRTGLSSYEQYF
TRBV19	17	TRBJ1-2	TRBD1	many	TGTGCCACCGTGACCGGGACAGCGAACCCCCGTAACTATGGCTACACCTTC	CATVTGTANPRNYGYTF
TRBV4-2	15	TRBJ1-2	.	few	TGTGCCAGCAGCCAAGAAGGAAAATGGAACTATGGCTACACCTTC	CASSQEGKWNYGYTF
TRBV19	14	TRBJ2-7	TRBD1	many	TGTGCCAGTAGTCTGCTAGGACAGGGGGACGAGCAGTACTTC	CASSLLGQGDEQYF
TRBV5-3	12	TRBJ2-5	.	.	TGTGCCAGCAGCTTCGGTTGGGGGGAAGGGTACTTC	CASSFGWGEGYF
TRBV4-1	15	TRBJ1-1	.	few	TGCGCCAGCAGCCAAGCAATGGGGGGAGGGACTGAAGCTTTCTTT	CASSQAMGGGTEAFF
TRBV20-1	16	TRBJ1-4	.	many	TGCAGTGCCCGAACGGGTGTCGATAAGGCTAATGAAAAACTGTTTTTT	CSARTGVDKANEKLFF
TRBV7-9	17	TRBJ2-2	TRBD2	.	TGTGCCAGCAGCTTCCGAGGGCGGGAGTCGGACGCCGGGGAGCTGTTTTTT	CASSFRGRESDAGELFF
TRBV4-1	18	TRBJ2-7	TRBD2	.	TGCGCCAGCAGCCCGCACCTCTTGCAGCGGGGGGTAACCTACGAGCAGTACTTC	CASSPHLLQRGVTYEQYF
TRBV5-1	18	TRBJ2-7	TRBD2	few	TGCGCCAGCAGCTTGGAAGGACTAGCGGCCGCCCATAATTACGAGCAGTACTTC	CASSLEGLAAAHNYEQYF
TRBV7-8	19	TRBJ1-2	TRBD1	.	TGTGCCAGCAGCTTAGCTCCCGGGACAGGAACCCCAACAGACTATGGCTACACCTTC	CASSLAPGTGTPTDYGYTF
TRBV28	16	TRBJ1-4	TRBD1	.	TGTGCCAGCAGTGTAACAGGGGGGACAGGGGAGGAAAAACTGTTTTTT	CASSVTGGTGEEKLFF